A selection of T cell receptor beta chains follows, all from one sample in a study of cytomegalovirus exposure and HLA in healthy donors. TCRdb keeps only in-frame clones here, not all; method: immunoSEQ multiplex PCR. The repertoire holds around 260,000 clones, about 92% seen once, with 3% to 3.5% in the top ten. Sequences were obtained from PBMCs. The receptors here all came from a young woman in good health and CMV-seronegative. CDR3s leave out the opening cysteine and the closing phenylalanine or tryptophan. The order of the fields is clone size, V gene, J gene, CDR3 protein. Not all rows give a size; the values are once, few, many and, for expanded clones, a class.

>once|TRBV18|TRBJ2-7
ASSPPGRGGPYEQY
>.|TRBV4-1|TRBJ1-4
ASSQVRGEKLF
>.|TRBV6-6|TRBJ2-7
ASRHSSGTHYEQY
>once|TRBV2|TRBJ2-5
ASSDRGSNGETQY
>.|TRBV6-1|TRBJ2-1
ASSTRFKNNEQF
>once|TRBV5-1|TRBJ2-1
ASRFGIQGGNEQF
>few|TRBV5-6|TRBJ1-1
ASSLDVNTEAF
>once|TRBV28|TRBJ2-5
ASSTIPGGGLSQY
>.|TRBV19|TRBJ1-5
ASSIPRQGRNQPQH
>.|TRBV11-2|TRBJ1-1
ASSLGLGEPEAF
>.|TRBV11-3|TRBJ2-7
ASSFGQHEQY
>.|TRBV4-1|TRBJ2-7
ASSQVLGPYEQY
>.|TRBV7-2|TRBJ2-1
ASSQVHEQF
>.|TRBV5-1|TRBJ2-7
ASALGSSYEQY
>.|TRBV5-6|TRBJ2-7
ASSPGVGSYEQY
>.|TRBV6-5|TRBJ2-2
ASSLGGPTGELF
>once|TRBV28|TRBJ2-3
ASSLWGLGDTQY
>.|TRBV28|TRBJ2-1
ASIPLSSGRLSGQF
>.|TRBV27|TRBJ2-1
ASSLGRAASQF
>.|TRBV28|TRBJ2-7
ASSPPGGLSLYEQY
>.|TRBV5-6|TRBJ1-1
ASRRGLNEAF
>.|TRBV9|TRBJ2-7
ASSPNYSYEQY
>.|TRBV11-2|TRBJ2-1
ASSFTSGINEQF
>.|TRBV19|TRBJ2-1
ASSNPPGDRQF
>.|TRBV6-6|TRBJ1-1
ASSSGQYEAF
>.|TRBV4-1|TRBJ2-3
ASSQTGIGTDTQY
>.|TRBV29-1|TRBJ2-1
SVEGYRAGNEQF
>once|TRBV29-1|TRBJ2-5
SVATSSQETQY
>.|TRBV19|TRBJ1-2
ASRRGRNYGYT
>.|TRBV15|TRBJ1-4
ATSRGTLGTNEKLF
>.|TRBV18|TRBJ2-7
ASSPGGSSYEQY
>.|TRBV6-1|TRBJ2-3
ASSEDRQGSTDTQY
>.|TRBV19|TRBJ2-3
ASSISRITDTQY
>.|TRBV19|TRBJ1-2
ASSIWSVGQTNYGYT
>.|TRBV29-1|TRBJ2-1
SGRTDSSYNEQF
>once|TRBV4-3|TRBJ2-7
ASSQGTGGSYEQY
>.|TRBV4-2|TRBJ2-1
ASSQGWGLSSYNEQF
>.|TRBV7-2|TRBJ1-4
ASRPHRGGEKLF
>once|TRBV7-6|TRBJ2-2
ASSLQTSGIGELF
>once|TRBV27|TRBJ1-5
ASSLYGTGVDQPQH
>.|TRBV27|TRBJ2-7
ASSMGSAYEQY
>few|TRBV10-1|TRBJ2-7
ASSALRDPRRYEQY
>.|TRBV28|TRBJ2-2
ASSLWEGELF
>few|TRBV19|TRBJ2-7
ASSTGTGSYEQY
>.|TRBV28|TRBJ2-7
ASSRTGTEQY
>.|TRBV5-1|TRBJ2-7
ASSPGLAGPYEQY
>.|TRBV29-1|TRBJ1-2
SVEAAGMAGYT
>.|TRBV5-6|TRBJ2-3
ASSLLLDRTDTQY
>.|TRBV7-9|TRBJ2-7
ASRFRQGANEQY
>.|TRBV25-1|TRBJ2-7
ASSATNSHEQY
>once|TRBV21-1|TRBJ2-2
ASSKRRLYTGELF
>once|TRBV7-9|TRBJ2-6
ASSLYSGANVLT
>few|TRBV9|TRBJ1-1
ASGHTNTEAF
>.|TRBV5-6|TRBJ1-3
ASSFVGSSGNTIY
>.|TRBV16|TRBJ1-5
ASRRGQSNQPQH